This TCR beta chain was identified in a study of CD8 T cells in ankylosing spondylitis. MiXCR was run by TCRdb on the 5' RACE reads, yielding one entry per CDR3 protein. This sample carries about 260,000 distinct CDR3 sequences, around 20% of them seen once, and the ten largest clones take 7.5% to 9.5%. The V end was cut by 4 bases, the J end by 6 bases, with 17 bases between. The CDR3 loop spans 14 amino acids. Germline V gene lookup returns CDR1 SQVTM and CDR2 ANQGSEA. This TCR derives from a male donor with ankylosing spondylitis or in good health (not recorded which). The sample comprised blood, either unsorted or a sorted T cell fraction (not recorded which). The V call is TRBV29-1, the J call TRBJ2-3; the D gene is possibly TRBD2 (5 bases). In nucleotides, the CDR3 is TGCAGCGTTGGAGGCGGAGGAGAAGGGGATACGCAGTATTTT. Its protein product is CSVGGGGEGDTQYF.